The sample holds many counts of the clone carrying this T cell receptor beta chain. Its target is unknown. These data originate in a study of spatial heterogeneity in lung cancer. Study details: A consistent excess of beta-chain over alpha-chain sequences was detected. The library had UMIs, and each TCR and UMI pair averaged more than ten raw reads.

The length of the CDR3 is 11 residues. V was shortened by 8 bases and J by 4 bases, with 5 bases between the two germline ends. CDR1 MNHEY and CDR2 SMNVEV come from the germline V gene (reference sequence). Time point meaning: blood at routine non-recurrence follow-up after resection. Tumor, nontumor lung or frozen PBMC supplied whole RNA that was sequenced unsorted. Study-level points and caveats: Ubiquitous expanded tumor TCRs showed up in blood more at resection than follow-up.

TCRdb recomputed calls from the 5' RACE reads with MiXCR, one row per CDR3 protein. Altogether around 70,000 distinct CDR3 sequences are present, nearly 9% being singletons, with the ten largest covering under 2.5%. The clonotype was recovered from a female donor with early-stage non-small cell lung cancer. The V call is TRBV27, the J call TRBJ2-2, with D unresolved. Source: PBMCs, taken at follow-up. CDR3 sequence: CASSSTGELFF. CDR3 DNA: TGTGCCAGCTCATCCACCGGGGAGCTGTTTTTT.